Sequencing of this TCR beta chain was carried out in a study of cytomegalovirus exposure and HLA in healthy donors. Study background: Genotyping of roughly 400 donors showed that over 80% belonged to the Caucasian-associated ancestry cluster.

Germline CDR1 MNHEY, CDR2 SMNVEV (reference sequence). This CDR3 region has 18 residues. Trimming cost V 5 bases and J 0 bases, with 19 bases left between them. Both 60 Vbeta primers and 13 Jbeta primers went into the PCR. The method was immunoSEQ multiplex PCR; TCRdb's version includes in-frame clones alone and lacks a portion of them. The sample lists around 100,000 clones; under 80% were seen once. The clonotype comes from a man in his forties in good health and CMV-seronegative. The chain has TRBV27 and TRBJ2-2, with a weak D call TRBD2 (5 bases). Sample: PBMCs. Here the CDR3 reads CASSETRLVSANTGELFF. For the CDR3, the DNA is TGTGCCAGCAGTGAGACTCGACTCGTTAGCGCGAACACCGGGGAGCTGTTTTTT.